The following is a TCR beta chain sequence with its context. Its antigen remains undetermined. Nothing much larger sits one base from this clone, and base qualities are not available. Sequences MGHRA (CDR1) and YSYEKL (CDR2) are obtained from the germline V gene. The CDR3 has 16 amino acids, counting the end cysteine and phenylalanine. Only CDR3 DNA remains: 48 bases, in frame from the first base. The junction shows trimming of 4 bases on V and 4 bases on J, and the gene matches do not reach 6 bases of it. The sample belongs to a study of T cell changes during pregnancy in multiple sclerosis (dated by TCRdb to the late 2010s). In the study overall: The study looked at changes in the T cell repertoire across pregnancy in women with multiple sclerosis.

The library was obtained by the immunoSEQ multiplex PCR assay. TCRdb mirrors the immuneACCESS table, restricted to in-frame sequences. Some clones are absent from its copies; in checked studies, under half trace to an unresolved V gene, and the reason for the others is unknown. For this sample there are 26,000 or so clones; about 90% appear just once. The ten most abundant clones make up under 8.5% of the sample. The sample in question was CD8+ T cells from peripheral blood mononuclear cells, obtained in the second trimester of pregnancy. Recombination joined TRBV4-1 with TRBJ2-2, and 10 junctional nucleotides match TRBD2. This receptor was taken from a female donor with multiple sclerosis, enrolled in a pregnancy study. The base sequence is TGCGCCAGCAGCCTAAGGGCTAGCGGGGGCACCGGGGAGCTGTTTTTT. Its amino acids are CASSLRASGGTGELFF.